The rows below give T cell receptor beta chains drawn from one sample of a study of OX40 agonist ivuxolimab in advanced cancers. The assay was immunoSEQ multiplex PCR, and TCRdb's table has in-frame clones only and misses some. This table holds about 43,000 clones, just under 95% found once. The input for sequencing was CD4+ or CD8+ T cells sorted from blood, taken in a trial of the OX40 agonist ivuxolimab. These receptors all stem from an adult with an advanced solid tumor such as melanoma, head and neck, liver or kidney cancer. The CDR3 runs from the conserved cysteine through the conserved F or W. A D gene is named only where the DNA matches it firmly. Only some rows state a clone size, as once, few, many or a class for expanded clones.

clone_size j_call v_call d_call cdr3_nt cdr3_aa
- TRBJ2-7 TRBV29-1 - TGCAGCGTTGGTGGAATCTCCTACGAGCAGTACTTC CSVGGISYEQYF
- TRBJ2-5 TRBV7-9 - TGTGCCAGCAGCTTGGACAGACAACAAGAGACCCAGTACTTC CASSLDRQQETQYF
- TRBJ2-7 TRBV27 TRBD1 TGTGCCAGCAGTTCCGGACAGGGACACTACGAGCAGTACTTC CASSSGQGHYEQYF
- TRBJ2-7 TRBV5-6 TRBD1 TGTGCCAGCAGCCGAGACAGGGTGGTAGACTACGAGCAGTACTTC CASSRDRVVDYEQYF
- TRBJ1-1 TRBV5-1 - TGCGCCAGCAGCTGGATGAGGGAGGGGGACACTGAAGCTTTCTTT CASSWMREGDTEAFF
- TRBJ1-2 TRBV7-9 - TGTGCCAGCAGCTTAGGAAGGTCGACAGGTTTCGACTATGGCTACACCTTC CASSLGRSTGFDYGYTF
- TRBJ1-5 TRBV5-6 - TGTGCCAGCAGCTTGGGCAATCAGCCCCAGCATTTT CASSLGNQPQHF
- TRBJ2-7 TRBV13 - TGTGCCAGCAGCTTAGGGGGCTACGAGCAGTACTTC CASSLGGYEQYF
- TRBJ2-1 TRBV12-5 TRBD2 TGTGCTAGTGGTTTGGTACTCGGACCCAGTCGGACTAGCGAAAACAATGAGCAGTTCTTC CASGLVLGPSRTSENNEQFF
medium-sized TRBJ1-1 TRBV18 TRBD1 TGTGCCAGCTCACCATCCGGCGGGACAGGGGATGAAGCTTTCTTT CASSPSGGTGDEAFF